A selection of T cell receptor beta chains follows, all from one sample in a study of response to subunit inactivated influenza vaccine. TCRdb passed the RT-PCR reads through MiXCR, listing each CDR3 protein once. In the table there are roughly 540,000 distinct CDR3 sequences, under 30% of which are singletons. The sample was also linked to a second study, of T cells expressing NK-cell markers.

The sample consisted of CD4+ T cells sorted from PBMCs, taken less than 13 days after vaccination. The origin of the receptors is a man aged 50 to 60 who received an inactivated influenza vaccine. Each CDR3 is given with its conserved first and last residue. The order of the fields is J gene, clone size, D gene, V gene, CDR3 protein, CDR3 DNA. A D gene is named only where the DNA matches it firmly. A clone size is listed for some rows: how often the clone was seen (once, few, many), or a class if it is expanded.

>TRBJ1-6|few|NA|TRBV6-1
CASSSTGSSPLHF
TGTGCCAGCAGTAGCACAGGGAGCTCACCCCTCCACTTT
>TRBJ1-2|NA|TRBD1|TRBV20-1
CSARMAGTGLGYTF
TGCAGTGCTAGAATGGCCGGGACAGGGCTTGGCTACACCTTC
>TRBJ2-1|NA|TRBD2|TRBV6-2/TRBV6-3
CASTPGTSGSYNEQFF
TGTGCCAGCACCCCAGGGACTAGCGGATCCTACAATGAGCAGTTCTTC
>TRBJ2-5|NA|NA|TRBV7-8
CASSRGRGAQETQYF
TGTGCCAGCAGTCGGGGTCGCGGGGCTCAAGAGACCCAGTACTTC
>TRBJ2-1|NA|TRBD2|TRBV20-1
CSAPEPSGSLNEQFF
TGCAGTGCTCCTGAACCTAGCGGGAGCCTCAATGAGCAGTTCTTC
>TRBJ2-7|NA|NA|TRBV29-1
CSVILTGFLYEQYF
TGCAGCGTAATTTTAACGGGGTTCCTCTACGAGCAGTACTTC
>TRBJ2-3|NA|NA|TRBV4-3
CASSQAGIDTQYF
TGCGCCAGCAGCCAAGCCGGAATAGATACGCAGTATTTT
>TRBJ2-2|NA|NA|TRBV6-1
CASRATGTGELFF
TGTGCCAGCAGAGCAACAGGGACCGGGGAGCTGTTTTTT
>TRBJ2-3|NA|TRBD2|TRBV7-3
CASSLNSREFTDTQYF
TGTGCCAGCAGCTTAAATTCGCGGGAGTTTACAGATACGCAGTATTTT
>TRBJ2-5|few|NA|TRBV4-2
CASSQVTQGRRETQYF
TGTGCCAGCAGCCAAGTAACACAGGGCCGGCGAGAGACCCAGTACTTC
>TRBJ1-6|few|TRBD1|TRBV10-3
CAISGQGGSPLHF
TGTGCCATCAGTGGGCAGGGGGGTTCACCCCTCCACTTT
>TRBJ2-7|few|NA|TRBV12-3/TRBV12-4
CASTLQIRYPYEQYF
TGTGCCAGCACTCTACAAATTAGGTACCCCTACGAGCAGTACTTC
>TRBJ1-1|NA|NA|TRBV10-2
CASSELQAPGEAFF
TGCGCCAGCAGTGAGTTACAGGCACCGGGGGAAGCTTTCTTT
>TRBJ2-7|NA|NA|TRBV9
CASSARQAMDEQYF
TGTGCCAGCAGCGCCAGACAGGCCATGGACGAGCAGTACTTC
>TRBJ2-1|few|TRBD2|TRBV5-1
CASSLSPGRGPYNEQFF
TGCGCCAGCAGCTTATCTCCGGGGAGGGGTCCCTACAATGAGCAGTTCTTC
>TRBJ1-2|NA|TRBD1|TRBV20-1
CSARAGTAGGYTF
TGCAGTGCTAGGGCCGGGACAGCTGGTGGCTACACCTTC
>TRBJ2-5|NA|TRBD2|TRBV29-1
CSVVVGGRQETQYF
TGCAGCGTTGTTGTCGGGGGGAGACAAGAGACCCAGTACTTC
>TRBJ1-2|few|NA|TRBV3-1
CASSQDWAGYGYTF
TGTGCCAGCAGCCAAGATTGGGCAGGGTATGGCTACACCTTC
>TRBJ2-7|NA|TRBD1|TRBV5-1
CASSYLDRGPEQYF
TGCGCCAGCAGCTACCTAGACAGGGGCCCCGAGCAGTACTTC
>TRBJ2-2|few|TRBD1|TRBV12-3/TRBV12-4
CASSDRGGTGELFF
TGTGCCAGCAGTGACAGGGGCGGAACCGGGGAGCTGTTTTTT
>TRBJ2-5|NA|TRBD2|TRBV4-2
CASSQERLAGLETQYF
TGTGCCAGCAGCCAAGAGCGTCTAGCGGGATTAGAGACCCAGTACTTC
>TRBJ2-3|few|NA|TRBV6-2/TRBV6-3
CASTASGTDTQYF
TGTGCCAGCACCGCTTCAGGGACAGATACGCAGTATTTT
>TRBJ2-2|many|NA|TRBV25-1
CASRGGGNTGELFF
TGTGCCAGCAGGGGCGGAGGGAACACCGGGGAGCTGTTTTTT
>TRBJ2-7|few|TRBD1|TRBV11-1
CASSSYRGLYEQYF
TGTGCCAGCAGTTCTTACAGGGGGCTCTACGAGCAGTACTTC
>TRBJ2-6|few|NA|TRBV4-1
CASTTDGASGANVLTF
TGCGCCAGCACCACAGACGGAGCCTCTGGGGCCAACGTCCTGACTTTC
>TRBJ2-3|NA|NA|TRBV11-2
CASSLGGPGTDTQYF
TGTGCCAGCAGCTTAGGGGGGCCGGGCACAGATACGCAGTATTTT